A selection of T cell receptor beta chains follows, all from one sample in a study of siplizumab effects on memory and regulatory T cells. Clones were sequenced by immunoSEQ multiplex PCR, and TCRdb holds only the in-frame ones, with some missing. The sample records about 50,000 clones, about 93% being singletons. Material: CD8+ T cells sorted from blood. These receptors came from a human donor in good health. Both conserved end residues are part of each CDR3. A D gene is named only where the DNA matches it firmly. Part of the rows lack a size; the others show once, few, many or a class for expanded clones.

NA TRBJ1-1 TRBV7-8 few TGTGCCAGCAGCTTAAATCCGCTCGGGGGCACTGAAGCTTTCTTT CASSLNPLGGTEAFF
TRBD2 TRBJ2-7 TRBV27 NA TGTGCCAGCAGTTTGGGAGGGTCCTACCAGCAGTACTTC CASSLGGSYQQYF
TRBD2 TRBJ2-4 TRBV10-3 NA TGTGCCATCAGTGAACGAGGGAGGGGTAACATTCAGTACTTC CAISERGRGNIQYF
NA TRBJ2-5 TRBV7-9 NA TGTGCCAGCAGCTTCGCCTTCCAAGAGACCCAGTACTTC CASSFAFQETQYF
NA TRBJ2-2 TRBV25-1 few TGTGCCAGCAGTGTGTACTCAATTACCGGGGAGCTGTTTTTT CASSVYSITGELFF
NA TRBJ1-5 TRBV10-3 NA TGTGCCACGCGAAACGGGGGGTTATGGGAGCCCCAGCATTTT CATRNGGLWEPQHF
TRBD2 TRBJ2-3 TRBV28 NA TGTGCCAGCAGTGATCCGGGACTAGCCACAGATACGCAGTATTTT CASSDPGLATDTQYF
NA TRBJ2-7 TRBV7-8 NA TGTGCCAGCGGAGCGGACGAGGATGAGCAGTACTTC CASGADEDEQYF
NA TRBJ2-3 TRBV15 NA TGTGCCACCAGCATTCCGGGAGTCACCCCCACAGATACGCAGTATTTT CATSIPGVTPTDTQYF
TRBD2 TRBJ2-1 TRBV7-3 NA TGTGCCAGCAGCTTAAAAAGCGGGATCGGCAATGAGCAGTTCTTC CASSLKSGIGNEQFF
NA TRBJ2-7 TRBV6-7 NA TGTGCCAGCAGTTATCCGAAAGGAGAGGCTTTTTCCTCCTACGAGCAGTACTTC CASSYPKGEAFSSYEQYF
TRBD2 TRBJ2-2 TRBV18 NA TGTGCCAGCTCACCAAAAGCTCTAGCGGGAGTTCCCGGGGAGCTGTTTTTT CASSPKALAGVPGELFF
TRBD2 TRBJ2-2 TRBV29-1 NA TGCAGCGTGGGACTAGTTCTCACCGGGGAGCTGTTTTTT CSVGLVLTGELFF
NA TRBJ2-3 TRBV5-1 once TGCGCCAGCAGCTGGCTCGGCCGGGTCCAAGGCGATACGCAGTATTTT CASSWLGRVQGDTQYF
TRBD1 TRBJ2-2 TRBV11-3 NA TGTGCCAGCAGCCCCGGGACAGCCGGGGAGCTGTTTTTT CASSPGTAGELFF